This paragraph reports one TCR beta chain. The antigen is undetermined. From germline, CDR1 is MNHEY and CDR2 SVGAGI. CDR3 length equals 14 residues. Deletions cut 2 bases from V and 3 bases from J, with 11 bases between. This entry comes from a study of shared clonotypes between healthy human individuals. General study points: Non-shared clonotypes displayed generation probabilities falling below those of clonotypes present in all four donors. Collection of samples was limited to blood; tissue repertoires likely differ.

CD8 cells classed as naive were CD45RO-negative and positively selected for CCR7, excluding terminally differentiated effector memory CD45RA+ cells. Genomic DNA (from each subset) was split evenly across several immunoSEQ plates. TCRdb's copy holds only in-frame clones and misses some; the assay was immunoSEQ multiplex PCR. The repertoire holds under 600,000 clones, roughly 98% seen once, with approximately 0.3% in the top ten. The genes are TRBV6-5 and TRBJ2-7, with D maybe TRBD2 (6 bases). Sequencing was done on a sample of naive CD8+ T cells sorted from blood. This receptor was identified in a man younger than 40 in good health. The CDR3 DNA follows: TGTGCCAGCAGTTACCGTTCAGCGGGCTACGAGCAGTACTTC. This encodes CASSYRSAGYEQYF.